Below, 29 T cell receptor beta chains from the same sample are listed, as sequenced in a study of cytomegalovirus exposure and HLA in healthy donors. Amplification used 60 Vbeta primers and 13 Jbeta primers. Assay used: immunoSEQ multiplex PCR; TCRdb lists only in-frame clones, some missing. Counted here are over 150,000 clones, approximately 71% occurring once; the ten biggest clones make up approximately 1.5%. Sequenced: PBMCs. Every receptor here comes from a man aged 50 to 60 in good health and CMV-seronegative.

The rearrangement uses TRBV5-8 and TRBJ2-7, with TRBD2 identical over 7 bases. Germline V lookup: CDR1 SGHTS, CDR2 YDEGEE. The CDR3 covers 12 residues. After removal of 8 bases from V and 2 bases from J, the junction contained 4 bases not matched to a gene. The CDR3 DNA reads as TGTGCCAGTCCCCGGGGGGCCTACGAGCAGTACTTC. This translates into CASPRGAYEQYF.

V usage is TRBV2 and J usage is TRBJ1-5; tentative D call: TRBD1 (5 bases). V was shortened by 2 bases and J by 11 bases, with 19 bases between the two germline ends. This CDR3 has 15 residues. Germline-derived CDR1 and CDR2 are SNHLY and FYNNEI. CDR3 loop: CASSESGDRRGAQHF. CDR3 DNA: TGTGCCAGCAGTGAATCGGGGGACCGACGTGGGGCCCAGCATTTT.

This clone has more than one count but fewer than ten. The rearrangement joins TRBV5-1 to TRBJ2-7, with TRBD2 identical over 8 bases. The CDR3 has 15 residues. The junction had 10 bases not matched to a gene; V was cut back by 8 bases and J by 0 bases. Germline CDR1 reads SGHRS; CDR2 reads YFSETQ. The chain's CDR3 is CASSERGSSSYEQYF. CDR3 in DNA: TGCGCCAGTTCCGAGCGGGGGTCCTCCTCCTACGAGCAGTACTTC.

The rearrangement links TRBV18 to TRBJ1-1, with TRBD1 matching 8 bases. Losses at the gene ends were 3 bases for V and 0 bases for J; bases not matched to a gene: 3. The germline CDR1 and CDR2 sequences are KGHSH and LQKENI. The CDR3 is 15 residues long. The chain's CDR3 is CASSPPGGMNTEAFF. Written as DNA, the CDR3 is TGTGCCAGCTCACCCCCAGGGGGCATGAACACTGAAGCTTTCTTT.

This clone was detected only a few times. The chain carries TRBV28 and TRBJ1-4; D uncertain. The CDR3 covers 15 residues. V lost 5 bases and J 3 bases, leaving 13 bases between the germline ends. In germline, CDR1 is MDHEN, CDR2 SYDVKM. The CDR3 DNA reads as TGTGCCAGCAGTCCCCCAACACGGGCTAATGAAAAACTGTTTTTT. Its protein product is CASSPPTRANEKLFF.

The chain joins TRBV2 to TRBJ2-2, with TRBD2 matching over 9 bases. Germline CDR1 SNHLY, CDR2 FYNNEI. This CDR3 spans 14 amino acids. V trimming: 6 bases; J trimming: 7 bases; junction bases outside the gene matches: 6. The CDR3 here is CASRSGTSNGELFF. The CDR3, as DNA: TGTGCCAGCAGGTCCGGGACTAGCAACGGGGAGCTGTTTTTT.

In its sample, this clone was seen a few times. This sequence joins TRBV10-2 and TRBJ2-5; D call uncertain. The germline CDR1 and CDR2 sequences are WSHSY and SAAADI. This CDR3 region has 16 residues. Trimming removed 6 bases from V and 2 bases from J, with 19 bases in between. CDR3 sequence: CASSHQNRNPQETQYF. In DNA form, the CDR3 reads TGCGCCAGCAGCCATCAGAACAGAAATCCTCAAGAGACCCAGTACTTC.

This chain links TRBV14 with TRBJ2-7, with 13 bases aligning to TRBD2. The CDR3 runs 17 residues. With 4 bases clipped from V and 3 bases from J, the junction kept 9 bases outside the gene matches. Germline V gives CDR1 SGHDN, CDR2 FVKESK. CDR3 region: CASSPRPGTSGVYEQYF. The CDR3 DNA is TGTGCCAGCAGCCCACGTCCAGGGACTAGCGGGGTCTACGAGCAGTACTTC.

The V call is TRBV9, the J call TRBJ1-2, with a possible D match to TRBD1 (6 bases). The length of the CDR3 is 14 residues. Germline CDR1 reads SGDLS; CDR2 reads YYNGEE. Trimming stripped 0 bases from V and 6 bases from J, with 12 bases between. This CDR3 reads CASSVDGTPNGYTF. In DNA form, the CDR3 reads TGTGCCAGCAGCGTAGACGGGACACCTAATGGCTACACCTTC.

The J gene is TRBJ2-5, the V gene TRBV7-2; 9 bases are shared with TRBD2. Unmatched junction bases numbered 9, after V lost 5 bases and J lost 5 bases. CDR3 size: 15 residues. Per the germline V gene, CDR1 is SGHTA and CDR2 is FQGNSA. CDR3 coding DNA: TGTGCCAGCAGCGAGGGACTAGCCACATGGGAGACCCAGTACTTC. Residues: CASSEGLATWETQYF.

This clone has just a few counts. J is TRBJ2-3 and V is TRBV29-1; 7 bases line up with TRBD2. Germline assignment: CDR1 SQVTM and CDR2 ANQGSEA. CDR3 length equals 12 residues. Trimming at V came to 7 bases and at J to 6 bases, leaving 7 bases not matched to a gene. CDR3 nucleotides: TGCAGCGGGGAGGGGTCAGGCGATACGCAGTATTTT. Amino acid sequence: CSGEGSGDTQYF.

This chain connects TRBV4-3 to TRBJ1-2, with 7 positions matching TRBD1. Per germline, CDR1 LGHNA and CDR2 YSLEER. V lost 0 bases to trimming and J lost 2 bases; unmatched junction nucleotides: 12. The CDR3 spans 18 residues. CDR3 residues: CASSQEGGTGARNYGYTF. The CDR3 region has the DNA TGCGCCAGCAGCCAAGAAGGGGGAACAGGGGCGAGGAACTATGGCTACACCTTC.

This chain connects TRBV5-6 to TRBJ1-2; D is possibly TRBD1 (5 bases). Trimming removed 1 base at V and 3 bases at J, with 13 bases between. CDR1 and CDR2 (germline): SGHDT, YYEEEE. This CDR3 contains 15 residues. Here the CDR3 reads CASSLSGGFDYGYTF. The CDR3 bases are TGTGCCAGCAGCTTGTCGGGGGGTTTTGACTATGGCTACACCTTC. Full variable domain (missing parts from reference TRBV5-6 and TRBJ1-2): DAGVTQSPTHLIKTRGQQVTLRCSPKSGHDTVSWYQQALGQGPQFIFQYYEEEERQRGNFPDRFSGHQFPNYSSELNVNALLLGDSALYLCASSLSGGFDYGYTFGSGTRLTVV.

This chain joins TRBV19 and TRBJ2-7; 7 bases line up with TRBD1. CDR1 and CDR2 (germline): LNHDA, SQIVND (reference sequence). The CDR3 covers 13 residues. V was pared by 4 bases and J by 5 bases, with 5 bases of the junction left unmatched. The CDR3, as DNA: TGTGCCAGTAGTAGACAGGGTCTTCACGAGCAGTACTTC. Residues: CASSRQGLHEQYF.

This rearrangement joins TRBV27 to TRBJ1-1; TRBD1 matches at 8 bases. Per germline, CDR1 MNHEY and CDR2 SMNVEV (reference sequence). Trimming at V came to 6 bases and at J to 1 base, leaving 10 bases not matched to a gene. This CDR3 has 16 amino acids. As DNA, the CDR3 is TGTGCCAGCAGCCCCCGGACAGGGATGGGGAACACTGAAGCTTTCTTT. Protein product: CASSPRTGMGNTEAFF.

The gene calls are TRBV5-1 and TRBJ2-7; 9 bases fit TRBD1. The germline CDR1 and CDR2 sequences are SGHRS and YFSETQ. Unmatched junction bases numbered 8, after V lost 0 bases and J lost 7 bases. This CDR3 has 15 residues. CDR3 sequence reads: CASSLAGTGYTEQYF. CDR3 nucleotides: TGCGCCAGCAGCTTGGCCGGGACAGGGTATACGGAGCAGTACTTC.

This chain links TRBV4-2 with TRBJ2-5; 8 nucleotides agree with TRBD1. The J call may be faulty, since TRBJ2-7 better matches the DNA end. Germline V gene sequence: CDR1 LGHNA, CDR2 YNFKEQ. This CDR3 has 14 amino acids. CDR3 DNA sequence: TGTGCCAGCAGCCAACGGGGACAGGACTACGAGCAGTACTTC. Its protein is CASSQRGQDYEQYF.

The rearrangement uses TRBV5-1 and TRBJ2-7; 8 bases are a match to TRBD2. CDR1 and CDR2 from the germline V gene are SGHRS and YFSETQ. The CDR3 is 15 residues long. J gave up 4 bases and V 0 bases, and 6 bases lay outside the gene matches. The CDR3 DNA sequence: TGCGCCAGCAGCTTGGCCTTTGCGGGGGGTTACGAGCAGTACTTC. The encoded protein is CASSLAFAGGYEQYF.

This clone has just a few counts. V gene TRBV19 combines with J gene TRBJ1-5; 10 positions match TRBD1. The CDR3 totals 16 residues. V gave up 4 bases and J gave up 5 bases; unmatched junction bases: 8. CDR1 is LNHDA and CDR2 is SQIVND in the germline V gene (reference sequence). CDR3 coding DNA: TGTGCCAGTAGTACGGGACAGGGGTTATGGGATCAGCCCCAGCATTTT. Its translation is CASSTGQGLWDQPQHF.

V usage is TRBV28 and J usage is TRBJ1-2; D is unresolved. Germline V CDR1 and CDR2: MDHEN, SYDVKM. Trimming left V 6 bases short and J 1 base short, with 3 bases between. This CDR3 has 11 residues. The CDR3 sequence is CASRYNYGYTF. The CDR3 region has the DNA TGTGCCAGCAGATATAACTATGGCTACACCTTC.

This clone turned up a few times. V gene TRBV2 combines with J gene TRBJ1-5; D is perhaps TRBD1 (5 bases). This CDR3 region has 14 residues. The germline V and J ends were trimmed by 2 bases and 5 bases, with 10 bases remaining between them. Germline V gene lookup returns CDR1 SNHLY and CDR2 FYNNEI. In nucleotides, the CDR3 is TGTGCCAGCAGTGAATACCAGGGCCATCAGCCCCAGCATTTT. Its translation: CASSEYQGHQPQHF. The full variable domain, with the rest looked up from reference TRBV2 and TRBJ1-5, is EPEVTQTPSHQVTQMGQEVILRCVPISNHLYFYWYRQILGQKVEFLVSFYNNEISEKSEIFDDQFSVERPDGSNFTLKIRSTKLEDSAMYFCASSEYQGHQPQHFGDGTRLSIL.

This chain joins TRBV4-1 and TRBJ2-2; tentatively, D is TRBD2 (6 bases). The CDR3 is made up of 15 amino acids. Germline V gene lookup returns CDR1 MGHRA and CDR2 YSYEKL. V lost 5 bases and J lost 5, with 15 bases in between. The CDR3 nucleotides are TGCGCCAGCAGCTCCCAGGAGGGGCTGACCGGGGAGCTGTTTTTT. As protein: CASSSQEGLTGELFF.

The chain couples TRBV14 to TRBJ1-2, with TRBD1 identical over 12 bases. The CDR3 extends over 14 amino acids. The V gene end was trimmed by 3 bases and the J gene end by 7 bases; junction bases not matched to a gene: 3. Germline V gives CDR1 SGHDN, CDR2 FVKESK. The CDR3 nucleotides read TGTGCCAGCAGCCAGGGACAGGGGGCTTTTGGCTACACCTTC. Encoded protein: CASSQGQGAFGYTF.

V usage is TRBV10-2 and J usage is TRBJ1-2, with TRBD1 identical over 9 bases. The junction had 9 bases not matched to a gene; V was cut back by 3 bases and J by 7 bases. The CDR3 spans 15 residues. Germline values: CDR1 WSHSY, CDR2 SAAADI. The CDR3 nucleotides are TGCGCCAGCAGTGAATTGGGACAGGGATTGAGTGGCTACACCTTC. It is translated as CASSELGQGLSGYTF.

This clone turned up a few times. The rearrangement joins TRBV2 to TRBJ1-5, with D hard to call. The CDR3 is made up of 16 amino acids. Trimming left V 5 bases short and J 1 base short, with 15 bases between. In germline, CDR1 is SNHLY, CDR2 FYNNEI. The CDR3 coding sequence is TGTGCCAGCAGTCAAGGTGTGGGCCTGAGCAATCAGCCCCAGCATTTT. Translation gives CASSQGVGLSNQPQHF.

The chain employs TRBV6-6 and TRBJ1-4; possibly TRBD1 for D (6 bases). Trimming took off 4 bases at V and 4 bases at J, with 10 bases between the two ends. Germline loops: CDR1 MNHNY, CDR2 SVGAGI (reference sequence). The CDR3 extends over 14 amino acids. The CDR3 here is CASSLDRINEKLFF. CDR3 nucleotide sequence: TGTGCCAGCAGTTTAGACAGGATTAATGAAAAACTGTTTTTT.

The chain recombines TRBV6-5 with TRBJ2-5; D unclear. There are 15 residues in the CDR3. Germline CDR1 reads MNHEY; CDR2 reads SVGAGI. V lost 6 bases and J lost 1, with 15 bases in between. The CDR3 region is CASSHPRKGQETQYF. The CDR3 nucleotides read TGTGCCAGCAGCCACCCCAGGAAAGGCCAAGAGACCCAGTACTTC.

This clone appeared a single time. The chain joins TRBV4-1 to TRBJ2-7, with 11 bases aligning to TRBD2. The CDR3 spans 19 residues. V lost 2 bases and J lost 0; bases outside the gene matches: 12. Germline assignment: CDR1 MGHRA and CDR2 YSYEKL. CDR3 sequence: CASSQFSPPSGGTSYEQYF. The CDR3 DNA reads TGCGCCAGCAGCCAATTTTCGCCCCCTAGCGGGGGGACCTCCTACGAGCAGTACTTC.

The chain combines TRBV27 with TRBJ1-1; TRBD1 agrees at 7 bases. This CDR3 region has 15 residues. Germline-derived CDR1 and CDR2 are MNHEY and SMNVEV (reference sequence). J was trimmed by 1 base and V by 5 bases; bases with no gene match: 7. This chain's CDR3 is CASSPRTGQNTEAFF. CDR3 bases: TGTGCCAGCAGTCCACGGACAGGCCAGAACACTGAAGCTTTCTTT.